This T cell receptor (beta chain) was documented in a study of cytomegalovirus exposure and HLA in healthy donors. PCR used 60 Vbeta primers and 13 Jbeta primers. Produced via immunoSEQ multiplex PCR; TCRdb's table is partial and in-frame only. Of roughly 130,000 clones in the sample, roughly 78% were seen once. Only a few counts were recorded for this clone. V was trimmed by 3 bases and J by 0 bases, leaving 12 bases between them. Looked up from germline, CDR1 is SEHNR and CDR2 is FQNEAQ (reference sequence). The CDR3 spans 16 residues. This receptor was identified in a man in his forties in good health and CMV-seronegative. V usage is TRBV7-9 and J usage is TRBJ2-4; D is perhaps TRBD2 (5 bases). The sequenced material came from PBMCs. The CDR3 is CASSFGSGLAKNIQYF. CDR3 DNA sequence: TGTGCCAGCAGCTTTGGTTCGGGATTAGCCAAAAACATTCAGTACTTC.